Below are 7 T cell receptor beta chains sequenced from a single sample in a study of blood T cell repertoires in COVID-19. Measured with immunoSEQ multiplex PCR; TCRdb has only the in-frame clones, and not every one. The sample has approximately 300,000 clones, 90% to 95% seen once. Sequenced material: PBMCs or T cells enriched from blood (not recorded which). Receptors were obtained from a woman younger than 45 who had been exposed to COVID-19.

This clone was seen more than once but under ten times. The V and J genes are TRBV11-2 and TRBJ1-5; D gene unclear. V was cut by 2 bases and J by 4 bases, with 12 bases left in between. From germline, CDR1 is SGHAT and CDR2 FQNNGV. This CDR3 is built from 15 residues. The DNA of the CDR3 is TGTGCCAGCAGCTTACACGCAGGCGCGAATCAGCCCCAGCATTTT. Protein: CASSLHAGANQPQHF.

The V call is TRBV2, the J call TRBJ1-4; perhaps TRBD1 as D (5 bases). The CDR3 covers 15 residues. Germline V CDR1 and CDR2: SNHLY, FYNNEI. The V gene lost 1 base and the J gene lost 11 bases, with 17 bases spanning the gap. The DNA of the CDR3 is TGTGCCAGCAGTGAAGTAAGGGGCACGGGTTCCAAACTGTTTTTT. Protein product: CASSEVRGTGSKLFF.

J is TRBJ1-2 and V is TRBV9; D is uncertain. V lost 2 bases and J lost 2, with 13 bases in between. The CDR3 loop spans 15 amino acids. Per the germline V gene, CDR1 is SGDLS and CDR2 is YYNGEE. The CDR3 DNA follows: TGTGCCAGCAGCGTGGCCCGGGAGGGAAACTATGGCTACACCTTC. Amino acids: CASSVAREGNYGYTF.

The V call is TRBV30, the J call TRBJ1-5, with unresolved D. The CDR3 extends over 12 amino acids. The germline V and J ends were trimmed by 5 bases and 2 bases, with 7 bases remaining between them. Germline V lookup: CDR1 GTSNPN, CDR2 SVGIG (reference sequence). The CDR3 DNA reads TGTGCCTGGGCTCAGGGCAATCAGCCCCAGCATTTT. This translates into CAWAQGNQPQHF.

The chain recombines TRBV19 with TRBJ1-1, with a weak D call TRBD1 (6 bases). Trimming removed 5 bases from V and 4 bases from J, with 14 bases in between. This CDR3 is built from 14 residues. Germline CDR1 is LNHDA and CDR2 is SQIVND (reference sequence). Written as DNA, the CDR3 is TGTGCCAGTAGTGTCGACAGGAGTACCACTGAAGCTTTCTTT. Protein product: CASSVDRSTTEAFF.

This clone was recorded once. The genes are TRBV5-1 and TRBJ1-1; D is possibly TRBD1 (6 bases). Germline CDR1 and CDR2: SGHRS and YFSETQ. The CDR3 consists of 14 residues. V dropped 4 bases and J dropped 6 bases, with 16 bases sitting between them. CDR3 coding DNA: TGCGCCAGCAGCCCAACGCGTAGGACAGCTGAAGCTTTCTTT. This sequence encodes CASSPTRRTAEAFF.

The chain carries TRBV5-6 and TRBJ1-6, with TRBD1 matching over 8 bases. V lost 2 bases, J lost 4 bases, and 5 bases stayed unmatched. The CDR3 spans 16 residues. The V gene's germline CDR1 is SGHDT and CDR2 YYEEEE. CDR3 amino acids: CASSLDRGLYNSPLHF. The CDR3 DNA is TGTGCCAGCAGCTTAGACAGGGGCCTGTATAATTCACCCCTCCACTTT.